This T cell receptor (beta chain) was documented in a study of technical replicates of blood from a few donors. Trimming removed 11 bases from V and 3 bases from J, with 11 bases in between. The CDR3 spans 11 residues. The V gene's germline CDR1 is SGHVT and CDR2 SQSDAQ. Only in-frame clones appear in the TCRdb table, and some are missing; sequencing was by immunoSEQ multiplex PCR. Counted here are tens of thousands of clones, roughly nine tenths occurring once; the ten biggest clones make up about 3.8%. This rearrangement joins TRBV7-4 to TRBJ2-7; D unresolved. Sequenced material: PBMCs. This clonotype originated in a human donor in good health. Some clones in this sample may be carry-over from other donors' samples. DNA for the CDR3: TGTGCCTCCCCGCGGCTCTACGAGCAGTACTTC. Protein sequence: CASPRLYEQYF. Supplemented by reference TRBV7-4 and TRBJ2-7, the full variable domain reads GAGVSQSPRYKVAKRGRDVALRCDSISGHVTLYWYRQTLGQGSEVLTYSQSDAQRDKSGRPSGRFSAERPERSVSTLKIQRTEQGDSAVYLCASPRLYEQYFGPGTRLTVT.